This T cell receptor (beta chain) was obtained from a study of blood T cells in healthy people across ages. Study-level results: Whereas aged donors had fewer naive CD4+ cells, long-lived donors had more of them and higher diversity. Since the PBMCs were unsorted, naive and antigen-experienced cells could not be conclusively compared.

Per the germline V gene, CDR1 is SGHTA and CDR2 is FQGNSA. The CDR3 sequence is 16 residues long. The ends were cut back, 0 bases at V and 4 bases at J, with 12 bases in the middle. PCR was performed a second time for about 6 to 11 cycles using a sample-barcoded 5' primer and a J-beta primer mix. Every cDNA was tagged by a template-switch adaptor with 12 random nucleotides. Using its own MiXCR run on the 5' RACE reads, TCRdb lists one record per CDR3 protein. The repertoire holds about 670,000 distinct CDR3 sequences, with roughly 43% as singletons. Notes on this clonotype: The antigen remains undetermined.

This receptor was identified in a man at least 80 years old in good health. This sequence joins TRBV7-2 and TRBJ2-2; TRBD2 is a possible D gene (6 bases). Sequencing input: blood. CDR3 coding DNA: TGTGCCAGCAGCTTAGCGGGGGGTAGCGTCACCGGGGAGCTGTTTTTT. Translation gives CASSLAGGSVTGELFF.